This is a list of T cell receptor beta chains from one sample in a study of blood T cell repertoires in COVID-19. TCRdb's table, derived via immunoSEQ multiplex PCR, lists solely in-frame clones and lacks some. The sample holds some 80,000 clones, roughly four fifths seen once. Sequencing was done on a sample of peripheral blood. These receptors were obtained from a human donor in a cohort sampled during active COVID-19. Both conserved end residues are part of each CDR3. The D gene is left open where the match is weak. The listing skips clone size in some rows; elsewhere it reads once, few, many or a size class.

D,J,V,size,DNA,CDR3
.,TRBJ1-2,TRBV7-7,.,TGTGCTAGCAGCCCTTACAACCTCGAGGACTATGGCTACACCTTC,CASSPYNLEDYGYTF
TRBD1,TRBJ2-7,TRBV5-1,.,TGCGCCAGCAATAGGGGACAGACCTACGAGCAGTACTTC,CASNRGQTYEQYF
TRBD1,TRBJ1-5,TRBV7-2,.,TGTGCCAGCAGCCTAGACAGGGGATATCAGCCCCAGCATTTT,CASSLDRGYQPQHF
.,TRBJ1-4,TRBV5-5,.,TGTGCCAGCAGCTCCCTTCTCGGGGGGCAGGGCGGTGAAAAACTGTTTTTT,CASSSLLGGQGGEKLFF
.,TRBJ2-2,TRBV5-1,.,TGCGCCAGCAGCCCCCCCTGGAGGGGGCGTAACGGGGAGCTGTTTTTT,CASSPPWRGRNGELFF
.,TRBJ2-7,TRBV9,.,TGTGCCAGCAGCGTAGGACAGGCACCATCCTACGAGCAGTACTTC,CASSVGQAPSYEQYF
.,TRBJ1-2,TRBV7-9,.,TGTGCCAGCGCCCGGGGGGTAGAGAATGGCTACACCTTC,CASARGVENGYTF
TRBD1,TRBJ1-2,TRBV5-4,.,TGTGCCAGCAGCCCCCCGGACAGGGCAAACTATGGCTACACCTTC,CASSPPDRANYGYTF
TRBD2,TRBJ2-1,TRBV5-4,.,TGTGCCAGCAGCTTCAGACTAGCGGGGGGAGTTCTCTCCTACAATGAGCAGTTCTTC,CASSFRLAGGVLSYNEQFF
.,TRBJ1-2,TRBV5-4,.,TGTGCCAGCAGCCGGGGGGGGACCGTGTATGGCTACACCTTC,CASSRGGTVYGYTF
TRBD1,TRBJ2-5,TRBV5-1,.,TGCGCCAGCAGCTTGGACGTGGGACAGGCCCAGACCCAGTACTTC,CASSLDVGQAQTQYF
TRBD1,TRBJ1-2,TRBV7-9,.,TGTGCCAGCAGCTCGCAACAGGGGGCAAAAGGCTACACCTTC,CASSSQQGAKGYTF
.,TRBJ1-2,TRBV29-1,.,TGCAGCGTTGCAGGGTCGCACTATGGCTACACCTTC,CSVAGSHYGYTF
.,TRBJ2-7,TRBV7-8,.,TGTGCCAGCAGCTTAGGGGGTAGCGACGAGCAGTACTTC,CASSLGGSDEQYF
.,TRBJ1-1,TRBV20-1,.,TGCAGTGCTAGTGAAGGGGGTCTCGGAGCTTTCTTT,CSASEGGLGAFF
.,TRBJ2-1,TRBV3-1/TRBV3-2,.,TGTGCCAGCAGCTCAACGACGGGGGGCCGGGGCAATGAGCAGTTCTTC,CASSSTTGGRGNEQFF
.,TRBJ1-1,TRBV6-1,.,TGTGCCAGCAGTGATCCGGAGGTGGGCACTGAAGCTTTCTTT,CASSDPEVGTEAFF
TRBD1,TRBJ2-7,TRBV6-5,.,TGTGCCAGCAGTTACGGCTCGGAGACAGGGACCTACGAGCAGTACTTC,CASSYGSETGTYEQYF
TRBD1,TRBJ2-7,TRBV7-8,.,TGTGCCAGCAGCTTAGGGGGACAGGAGTCCTACGAGCAGTACTTC,CASSLGGQESYEQYF
.,TRBJ1-2,TRBV7-7,.,TGTGCTAGCGCCGGCCCCCCCGGGAGGGGTCGTGGCTACACCTTC,CASAGPPGRGRGYTF
TRBD1,TRBJ2-5,TRBV18,.,TGTGCCAGCTCGGCCGTGGGACAGGGGCAAGAGACCCAGTACTTC,CASSAVGQGQETQYF
TRBD1,TRBJ2-7,TRBV7-7,few,TGTGCTAGCAGCCATCAACGGGGACAGGGGTTCGAGCAGTACTTC,CASSHQRGQGFEQYF
.,TRBJ2-5,TRBV9,.,TGTGCCAGCAGCGAGGGGGTTACTAGTGAGACCCAGTACTTC,CASSEGVTSETQYF
.,TRBJ1-2,TRBV5-5,few,TGTGCCAGCAGTCTAGGATCGTATGGCTACACCTTC,CASSLGSYGYTF
.,TRBJ2-2,TRBV2,.,TGTGCCAGCAGGCAACAGAACACCGGGGAGCTGTTTTTT,CASRQQNTGELFF
.,TRBJ1-1,TRBV6-5,.,TGTGCCAGCCGTCCCCCTCGGAACACTGAAGCTTTCTTT,CASRPPRNTEAFF
.,TRBJ1-1,TRBV6-1,.,TGTGCCAGCAGTGAAGCGCCGGACAGTGAAGCTTTCTTT,CASSEAPDSEAFF
TRBD2,TRBJ2-2,TRBV3-1/TRBV3-2,.,TGTGCCAGCAGCCAATCGGGACTAGGGATCTATAGGGAGCTGTTTTTT,CASSQSGLGIYRELFF
TRBD1,TRBJ2-7,TRBV4-1,.,TGCGCCAGCAGCCACTACCGGGACAGAGCTTCCTACGAGCAGTACTTC,CASSHYRDRASYEQYF
TRBD1,TRBJ1-1,TRBV27,.,TGTGCCAGCAGTTTCAAGACAGGGGGAATGAACACTGAAGCTTTCTTT,CASSFKTGGMNTEAFF
.,TRBJ1-2,TRBV7-2,.,TGTGCCAGCAGCTTACTGGCTATGGAGCCGGCTAACTATGGCTACACCTTC,CASSLLAMEPANYGYTF
TRBD1,TRBJ1-6,TRBV7-9,.,TGTGCCAGCAGCCGGAGGACAGGGGATTGGAGTTCACCCCTCCACTTT,CASSRRTGDWSSPLHF
TRBD1,TRBJ1-4,TRBV2,.,TGTGCCGGCAGACAGGGCCGGAGTGAAAAACTGTTTTTT,CAGRQGRSEKLFF
TRBD1,TRBJ2-7,TRBV6-5,.,TGTGCCAGCAGTTACTCAAGACAGGGCCAGTCCTACGAGCAGTACTTC,CASSYSRQGQSYEQYF
.,TRBJ2-5,TRBV9,few,TGTGCCAGCAGCCCCGCCGTGGGCGGGGAGACCCAGTACTTC,CASSPAVGGETQYF
.,TRBJ1-2,TRBV6-6,few,TGTGCCAGCAGTTACTCTTCGTCAGGGGAGAATGGCTACACCTTC,CASSYSSSGENGYTF
.,TRBJ1-5,TRBV21-1,.,TGTGCCAGCAGCAAAGGAGGGAATCAGCCCCAGCATTTT,CASSKGGNQPQHF
TRBD1,TRBJ1-6,TRBV7-8,.,TGTGCCAGCAGCTTAGTAGACAGGGCAGGGACACCCCTCCACTTT,CASSLVDRAGTPLHF
.,TRBJ2-3,TRBV29-1,.,TGCAGCGTTGAGGGGGCCCCGGATACGCAGTATTTT,CSVEGAPDTQYF
TRBD1,TRBJ1-1,TRBV19,.,TGTGCCAGTAGTAAGGGACAGAGGAACACTGAAGCTTTCTTT,CASSKGQRNTEAFF
TRBD1,TRBJ2-1,TRBV11-3,.,TGTGCCAGCAGCCTAACCAGGGGGAAGAACAATGAGCAGTTCTTC,CASSLTRGKNNEQFF
TRBD1,TRBJ1-5,TRBV23-1,.,TGCGCCAGCAGTCAATCGGGACAGGGTAGCAATCAGCCCCAGCATTTT,CASSQSGQGSNQPQHF
.,TRBJ1-1,TRBV5-4,.,TGTGCCAGCAGCTCTTCAGCGAAAATCAACACTGAAGCTTTCTTT,CASSSSAKINTEAFF
TRBD1,TRBJ2-3,TRBV6-2/TRBV6-3,.,TGTGCCAGCAGTAGACAGGGGGCCGGCACAGATACGCAGTATTTT,CASSRQGAGTDTQYF
TRBD2,TRBJ2-2,TRBV7-2,.,TGTGCCAGCAGCTCCCGACTAGCGGCGAACACCGGGGAGCTGTTTTTT,CASSSRLAANTGELFF
.,TRBJ1-6,TRBV7-2,.,TGTGCCAGCAGCTTACAGGGGACACGCAATAATTCACCCCTCCACTTT,CASSLQGTRNNSPLHF
TRBD2,TRBJ2-7,TRBV30,.,TGTGCCTGGGAGCGGGGGGGCTGGAGCGAGCAGTACTTC,CAWERGGWSEQYF
TRBD1,TRBJ2-7,TRBV10-3,.,TGTGCCATCAGTGAGGTAGGACAGGGGGCAGGCGAGCAGTACTTC,CAISEVGQGAGEQYF
.,TRBJ2-7,TRBV28,.,TGTGCCAGCAGTTTATCGGGGATCTACGAGCAGTACTTC,CASSLSGIYEQYF